The rows below give T cell receptor beta chains drawn from one sample of a study of T cells in Graves' hyperthyroidism and ophthalmopathy. TCRdb re-called the multiplex PCR reads with MiXCR, one entry per CDR3 protein. The sample lists about 350,000 distinct CDR3 sequences, about 18% occurring once. Sequenced: blood. The source of these receptors is a woman aged 25 to 39 with Graves' hyperthyroidism that later progressed to Graves' ophthalmopathy. Both conserved end residues are trimmed from each CDR3. A D gene is named only where the DNA matches it firmly. A clone size is listed for some rows: how often the clone was seen (once, few, many), or a class if it is expanded.

TRBD1	NA	TRBJ2-7	TRBV27	ASRDRAVYEQY
TRBD2	many	TRBJ2-7	TRBV20-1	SARGTSGRAYEQY
TRBD1	NA	TRBJ2-1	TRBV19	ASKGWARTGYNEQF
NA	many	TRBJ2-1	TRBV6-1	ASREYNEQF
TRBD1	many	TRBJ2-7	TRBV2	ASRQTGGPYEQY
TRBD1	NA	TRBJ1-6	TRBV6-1	ASSSGRDRLSPLH
NA	NA	TRBJ1-3	TRBV6-1	AFHSLGTQQDSGNTIY
TRBD1	NA	TRBJ2-5	TRBV20-1	SATPGQGGGETQY
NA	many	TRBJ1-5	TRBV5-6	ASSLLVQGNQPQH
NA	few	TRBJ2-3	TRBV4-1	ASSQEGAGTDTQY
NA	few	TRBJ2-1	TRBV7-9	MITWTGRHRLDEQF
NA	NA	TRBJ2-6	TRBV4-1	ASSQDAGRGANVLT
NA	many	TRBJ1-5	TRBV7-8	ASSLGRYGDGQPQH
TRBD2	NA	TRBJ2-3	TRBV28	ASSPTSGSSLGTDTQY
NA	NA	TRBJ2-1	TRBV25-1	ASSDPGGESDEQF
TRBD2	many	TRBJ2-1	TRBV2	ASSERASGGREQF
NA	few	TRBJ2-1	TRBV7-8	ASSLISLGGDEQF
TRBD2	many	TRBJ2-1	TRBV27	AILSGGEQF
NA	many	TRBJ2-3	TRBV27	ASSLRLKSTDTQY
NA	few	TRBJ2-1	TRBV7-2	ASSFFGSTNEQF
NA	NA	TRBJ2-5	TRBV12-3/TRBV12-4	ASSYRQQRWRTLKQETQY
NA	few	TRBJ2-3	TRBV6-2/TRBV6-3	ASKAWGTDTQY
NA	few	TRBJ2-5	TRBV6-2/TRBV6-3	ASSPANYVQSRATQY
NA	many	TRBJ1-5	TRBV6-1	ASSLGTRLEPQH
TRBD1	many	TRBJ2-3	TRBV2	ASGEFGRGLTDTQY
TRBD1	NA	TRBJ2-1	TRBV18	ASSPPQQGNRDNEQF
TRBD1	NA	TRBJ1-6	TRBV10-2	ASRGTGRESPLH
TRBD2	many	TRBJ2-5	TRBV9	ASSVAAGGETQY
NA	NA	TRBJ1-2	TRBV20-1	SARDPGGITNYGYT
NA	NA	TRBJ1-1	TRBV7-9	ASSLFRTVNTEAF
NA	NA	TRBJ2-5	TRBV30	AWQFGTQETQY
NA	many	TRBJ1-1	TRBV28	ASRPLRGGNTEAF
TRBD1	many	TRBJ2-7	TRBV2	ASSNRDRVPYEQY
NA	many	TRBJ1-2	TRBV9	ASSVMVSGQGYT
NA	many	TRBJ1-2	TRBV2	ASRRITNYGYT
TRBD2	NA	TRBJ2-5	TRBV5-1	ASSLGRGDQETQY
NA	many	TRBJ1-1	TRBV4-1	ASSLSPGLGAEAF
NA	many	TRBJ2-1	TRBV11-2	ASSLEGGVPYNEQF
NA	many	TRBJ1-4	TRBV20-1	SARDLGEKLF
TRBD2	NA	TRBJ2-3	TRBV20-1	SARLAGVTDTQY
NA	NA	TRBJ2-3	TRBV28	ASSRGGRTDTQY
NA	many	TRBJ2-1	TRBV15	ATSRVGTSEQF
NA	NA	TRBJ1-2	TRBV4-1	ASSQLKTTVNYGYT
TRBD2	NA	TRBJ2-1	TRBV6-1	ASGYSSGGGYNEQF
NA	few	TRBJ1-3	TRBV6-1	ASRLTGSSGNTIY
NA	NA	TRBJ1-4	TRBV7-9	ASNGANEKLF
NA	many	TRBJ2-5	TRBV27	ASSPIGWAQETQY
NA	many	TRBJ2-5	TRBV2	ASTGDQETQY